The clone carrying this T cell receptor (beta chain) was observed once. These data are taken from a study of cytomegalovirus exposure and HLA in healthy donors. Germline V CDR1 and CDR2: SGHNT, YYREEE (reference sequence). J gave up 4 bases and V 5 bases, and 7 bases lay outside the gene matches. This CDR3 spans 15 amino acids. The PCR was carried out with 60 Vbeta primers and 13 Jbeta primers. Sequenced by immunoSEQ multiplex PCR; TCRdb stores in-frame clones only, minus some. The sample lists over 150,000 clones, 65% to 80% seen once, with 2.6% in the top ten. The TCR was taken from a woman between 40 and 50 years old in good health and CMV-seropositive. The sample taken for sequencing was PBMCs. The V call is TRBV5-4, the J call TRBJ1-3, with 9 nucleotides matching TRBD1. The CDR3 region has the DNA TGTGCCAGCAGTCTGGGACAGGGTACCGGAAACACCATATATTTT. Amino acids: CASSLGQGTGNTIYF.